This T cell receptor (beta chain) was found in a study of cytomegalovirus exposure and HLA in healthy donors (dated by TCRdb to between 2016 and 2019). Notes on the research overall: The roughly 700 repertoires of the first cohort and the 110 or so validation repertoires were produced on the same platform, according to a later analysis. The study was designed to test whether signatures of past pathogen exposure could be identified by cataloging public T cell receptors. High-throughput TCR immunosequencing, statistical association of individual TCRs with disease status, and machine learning were combined to predict cytomegalovirus infection status. In addition to the first cohort of around 670 subjects, a separate validation cohort of some 120 different subjects was used. The investigation overall reported the following: Most TCR sequences were observed very rarely across donors, whereas some public TCRs were present in many individuals. In the study, approximately 160 TCR beta chains were listed as associated with cytomegalovirus. The authors suggested that the approach could potentially be generalized to other disease states and immunological phenotypes. The validation cohort had no HLA typing available for a later analysis, so co-occurrence within that cohort was assessed over all 120 repertoires. In both the original and validation cohorts, the classifier was reported to diagnose cytomegalovirus status with high specificity and sensitivity. In a later analysis, TCRs clustered in the first cohort were found to also tend to co-occur in the approximately 120 validation repertoires, with approximately 94% of cluster scores above 0. Three of the identified cytomegalovirus-associated TCR beta chains were confirmed in vitro to be specific for cytomegalovirus antigens.

Sequences SGHVS (CDR1) and FQNEAQ (CDR2) are obtained from the germline V gene. Trimming at the junction amounts to 5 bases on V and 0 bases on J, and the germline ends lie 11 bases apart. The CDR3 contains 15 residues, cysteine and phenylalanine counted. Just CDR3 DNA is preserved here, 45 bases in frame from base 1. For this clone: The specificity of this receptor is unknown. No much larger clonotype is one base removed from it; base qualities were not supplied.

Separate from the approximately 730-subject first cohort, the validation cohort of roughly 110 subjects was the group to which the donors belonged. Library construction relied on the immunoSEQ multiplex PCR assay. From the authors' description of their analysis: To diagnose cytomegalovirus status from the catalog of TCR beta chain sequences, a statistical classification framework was built. In TCRdb, the immuneACCESS table is reduced to in-frame sequences with V and J assigned. These tables do not hold every clone; where another copy was compared, an unresolved V gene accounts for under half, and the others remain unexplained. Clone size and the V and J calls come from that table; the DNA yielded D and trimming. The sample data list fewer than 250,000 clones, and around nine tenths of these were observed just once. The ten largest clones add up to about 3% of the sample.

This sequence uses TRBV7-8 and TRBJ1-5, with the D gene not confidently named. The sequenced sample was PBMCs. This receptor was obtained from a man aged 18 to 30 in good health and CMV-seronegative. The nucleotide sequence is given as TGTGCCAGCAGCCGAGAGGAGTATAGCAATCAGCCCCAGCATTTT. Translated, it gives CASSREEYSNQPQHF.